A single sample is the source of the 13 T cell receptor beta chains below, sequenced in a study of T cell responses to AZD1222 COVID-19 vaccine. TCRdb's table, derived via immunoSEQ multiplex PCR, lists solely in-frame clones and lacks some. The table lists over 100,000 clones, approximately 86% of them singletons. Sequenced here: peripheral blood, sampled on day 0 of AZD1222 vaccination. These receptors all come from an adult in good health.

V is TRBV6-5 and J is TRBJ2-1; no firm D call. CDR3 size: 15 residues. V gave up 2 bases and J gave up 8 bases, with 16 bases separating them. Germline V CDR1 and CDR2: MNHEY, SVGAGI. The CDR3 sequence is CASSYDGPGTDEQFF. The CDR3 region has the DNA TGTGCCAGCAGTTACGACGGTCCGGGCACGGATGAGCAGTTCTTC.

The CDR3 here is CASTTGRSNYGYTF. The CDR3 DNA is TGTGCCAGCACCACGGGACGGTCAAACTATGGCTACACCTTC. The J gene is TRBJ1-2, the V gene TRBV5-4, with D perhaps TRBD1 (5 bases). Germline V lookup: CDR1 SGHNT, CDR2 YYREEE (reference sequence). The CDR3 is 14 residues long. V was shortened by 6 bases and J by 2 bases, with 14 bases between the two germline ends.

The chain has TRBV10-2 and TRBJ1-2; D uncertain. Deletions cut 5 bases from V and 8 bases from J, with 21 bases between. CDR1 is WSHSY and CDR2 is SAAADI in the germline V gene. The CDR3 contains 15 residues. CDR3 DNA: TGCGCCAGCAGTAATCAAAGGGCGCAGTCTCGAGGCTACACCTTC. Protein product: CASSNQRAQSRGYTF.

CDR3 bases: TGTGCCAGCAGCCGGGATTATAGCAATCAGCCCCAGCATTTT. It translates to CASSRDYSNQPQHF. The chain recombines TRBV5-8 with TRBJ1-5, with D hard to call. The V and J ends lost 4 bases and 0 bases respectively, with 8 bases between them. Germline V lookup: CDR1 SGHTS, CDR2 YDEGEE. The CDR3 sequence is 14 residues long.

The V and J genes are TRBV30 and TRBJ1-3; no definite D call. The CDR3 has 15 amino acids. V was trimmed by 2 bases and J by 9 bases, leaving 20 bases between them. CDR1 and CDR2 (germline): GTSNPN, SVGIG (reference sequence). DNA of the CDR3: TGTGCCTGGAGTCCCTGGGGAGGCCAGCTGCCCACCATATATTTT. Translated, it gives CAWSPWGGQLPTIYF. Full variable domain (missing parts from reference TRBV30 and TRBJ1-3): SQTIHQWPATLVQPVGSPLSLECTVEGTSNPNLYWYRQAAGRGLQLLFYSVGIGQISSEVPQNLSASRPQDRQFILSSKKLLLSDSGFYLCAWSPWGGQLPTIYFGEGSWLTVV.

The chain combines TRBV4-3 with TRBJ1-2; TRBD1 might be the D (5 bases). The CDR3 runs to 15 residues. V lost 0 bases, J lost 2 bases, and 10 bases lay in between. The germline CDR1 and CDR2 sequences are LGHNA and YSLEER. CDR3 region: CASSQDRSGNYGYTF. As DNA, the CDR3 is TGCGCCAGCAGCCAAGATCGGTCAGGGAACTATGGCTACACCTTC.

The V and J genes are TRBV6-4 and TRBJ2-5, with a possible D match to TRBD2 (6 bases). This CDR3 is built from 16 residues. Trimming took 4 bases from V and 5 from J, leaving 20 bases between them. Germline values: CDR1 MRHNA, CDR2 SNTAGT. Written as DNA, the CDR3 is TGTGCCAGCAGTGGCCGTAGACTGGCCGGGGGTGAGACCCAGTACTTC. This translates into CASSGRRLAGGETQYF.

This clone was seen just once. The chain links TRBV28 to TRBJ2-7; 8 bases are a match to TRBD2. Looked up from germline, CDR1 is MDHEN and CDR2 is SYDVKM. The CDR3 runs 15 residues. V lost 6 bases, J lost 3 bases, and 10 bases stayed unmatched. CDR3 DNA: TGTGCCAGCAGCCGGGAGGGGTTTCCCTTCTACGAGCAGTACTTC. This translates into CASSREGFPFYEQYF.

This clone has a single count. The gene calls are TRBV30 and TRBJ1-4; D uncertain. The CDR3 has 13 residues. Germline CDR1 reads GTSNPN; CDR2 reads SVGIG (reference sequence). Trimming stripped 7 bases from V and 2 bases from J, with 11 bases between. Written as DNA, the CDR3 is TGTGCCTACGAGCTGGGGACTAATGAAAAACTGTTTTTT. Its protein is CAYELGTNEKLFF.

This clone appeared a few times. Here the CDR3 reads CASSRARGTQYF. The CDR3, as DNA: TGTGCCAGTAGTAGGGCTAGGGGTACGCAGTATTTT. The V gene is TRBV19, the J gene TRBJ2-3; D is perhaps TRBD1 (5 bases). The germline V gene has CDR1 LNHDA and CDR2 SQIVND (reference sequence). V lost 4 bases and J 8 bases, leaving 10 bases between the germline ends. The CDR3 runs 12 residues.

This chain uses TRBV18 with TRBJ1-5, with D perhaps matching TRBD1 (6 bases). Germline V lookup: CDR1 KGHSH, CDR2 LQKENI. This CDR3 is built from 15 residues. V lost 3 bases and J lost 6, with 15 bases in between. The CDR3 reads CASSPETGTGQPQHF. CDR3 DNA sequence: TGTGCCAGCTCACCGGAAACAGGGACGGGTCAGCCCCAGCATTTT. The full variable domain, in which reference TRBV18 and TRBJ1-5 provide the parts outside the CDR3, is NAGVMQNPRHLVRRRGQEARLRCSPMKGHSHVYWYRQLPEEGLKFMVYLQKENIIDESGMPKERFSAEFPKEGPSILRIQQVVRGDSAAYFCASSPETGTGQPQHFGDGTRLSIL.

The chain employs TRBV6-5 and TRBJ1-5; weak D call: TRBD1 (5 bases). The V gene's germline CDR1 is MNHEY and CDR2 SVGAGI. Trimming cost V 6 bases and J 3 bases, with 9 bases left between them. This CDR3 region has 13 residues. The CDR3 DNA sequence: TGTGCCAGCAGATGGGACTTCAATCAGCCCCAGCATTTT. Protein: CASRWDFNQPQHF.

The gene calls are TRBV19 and TRBJ2-1, with a tentative D call TRBD1 (6 bases). CDR1 is LNHDA, CDR2 SQIVND, per germline (reference sequence). This CDR3 spans 13 amino acids. V dropped 3 bases and J dropped 8 bases, with 11 bases sitting between them. The CDR3 DNA sequence: TGTGCCAGTAGTATTGGGGGCCGGTATGAGCAGTTCTTC. Its protein is CASSIGGRYEQFF. Complete variable domain (other parts from reference TRBV19 and TRBJ2-1): DGGITQSPKYLFRKEGQNVTLSCEQNLNHDAMYWYRQDPGQGLRLIYYSQIVNDFQKGDIAEGYSVSREKKESFPLTVTSAQKNPTAFYLCASSIGGRYEQFFGPGTRLTVL.